The subject of this entry is one TCR beta chain. The target antigen is unknown. Germline V CDR1 and CDR2: MRHNA, SNTAGT. V was cut by 0 bases and J by 0 bases, with 7 bases left in between. There are 15 residues in the CDR3. Here immunoSEQ multiplex PCR was the method, and the copy in TCRdb shows in-frame clones only, minus some. Among 55,000 to 75,000 clones listed, roughly 90% were seen once. This record comes from a study of T cell responses to AZD1222 COVID-19 vaccine. Study conclusions and caveats: Females made up more of the donors, who were largely white British, and clonal diversity may have come out too low.

The rearrangement links TRBV6-4 to TRBJ2-3; no clear D gene. The source is an adult in good health. The specimen was peripheral blood, collected on day 0 of AZD1222 vaccination. In DNA form, the CDR3 reads TGTGCCAGCAGTGACTCGCAAGAAAGCACAGATACGCAGTATTTT. Translated, it gives CASSDSQESTDTQYF.